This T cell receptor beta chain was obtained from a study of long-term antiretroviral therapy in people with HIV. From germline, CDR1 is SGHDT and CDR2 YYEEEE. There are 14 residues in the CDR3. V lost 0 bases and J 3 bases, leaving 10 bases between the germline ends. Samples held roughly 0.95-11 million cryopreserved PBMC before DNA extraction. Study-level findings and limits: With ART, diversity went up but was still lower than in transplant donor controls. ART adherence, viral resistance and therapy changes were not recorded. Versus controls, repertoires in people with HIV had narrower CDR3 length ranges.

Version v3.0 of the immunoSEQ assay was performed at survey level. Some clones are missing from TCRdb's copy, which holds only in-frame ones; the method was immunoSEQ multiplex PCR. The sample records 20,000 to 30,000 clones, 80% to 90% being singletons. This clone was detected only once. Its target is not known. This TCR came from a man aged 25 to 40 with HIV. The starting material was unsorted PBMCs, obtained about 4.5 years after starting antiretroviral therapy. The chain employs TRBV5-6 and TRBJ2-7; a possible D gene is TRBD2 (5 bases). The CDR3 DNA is TGTGCCAGCAGCTTGGGTCCTAGCAGCTACGAGCAGTACTTC. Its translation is CASSLGPSSYEQYF.